The 21 T cell receptor beta chains presented below share a single source sample, sequenced in a study of blood T cells in healthy people across ages (dated by TCRdb to between 2015 and 2016). The receptor library was made with 5' RACE. TCRdb names Illumina HiSeq 2500 as the instrument used. The second PCR ran for roughly 7 to 12 cycles and used a J-beta primer mix along with a sample-barcoded 5' primer. The public sequencing data were trimmed at Q25 with fastp and processed into clonotypes with MiXCR by TCRdb, which kept only in-frame beta chains. Each CDR3 protein appears once, grouped with its most common genes and DNA. This sample comprises around 820,000 distinct CDR3 sequences, more than 20% of them detected only once. The top ten hold approximately 3.7% of the sample. In addition, the sample was reused for a study of T cells of mothers and their children.

Input material: blood. The receptors shown here come from a boy aged 10-17 years in good health.

In the case of this clonotype: A junction boundary mismatches the germline segment, possibly from a read error. The CDR3 DNA reads TGCAGCGTTGATCTAGTCCAGGGGCAGTGCTTC. It specifies CSVDLVQGQCF. The chain couples TRBV29-1 to TRBJ2-5; D is perhaps TRBD1 (6 bases). Germline assignment: CDR1 SQVTM and CDR2 ANQGSEA. The CDR3 contains 11 residues.

This clonotype came up a few times. J is TRBJ2-5 and V is TRBV7-2, with 9 bases matching TRBD1. With 5 bases clipped from V and 3 bases from J, the junction kept 13 bases outside the gene matches. This CDR3 has 17 amino acids. Germline values: CDR1 SGHTA, CDR2 FQGNSA. The CDR3 coding sequence is TGTGCCAGCAGCCTCCACGATAAATGGACAGGGGAAGAGACCCAGTACTTC. Translated: CASSLHDKWTGEETQYF.

In this sample, this clonotype turned up a few times. V usage is TRBV5-6 and J usage is TRBJ1-2; 8 bases line up with TRBD1. The CDR3 is 15 residues long. The V gene end was trimmed by 0 bases and the J gene end by 4 bases; junction bases not matched to a gene: 5. Per the germline V gene, CDR1 is SGHDT and CDR2 is YYEEEE. The DNA for the CDR3 is TGTGCCAGCAGCTTGGTGCAGGGGGCCGGCTATGGCTACACCTTC. It encodes CASSLVQGAGYGYTF.

This chain links TRBV27 with TRBJ2-2, with D perhaps assigned TRBD1 or TRBD2 (5 bases each). The length of the CDR3 is 14 residues. Germline CDR1 reads MNHEY; CDR2 reads SMNVEV (reference sequence). V dropped 8 bases and J dropped 2 bases, with 12 bases sitting between them. Here the CDR3 reads CASGRGQNTGELFF. CDR3 nucleotide sequence: TGTGCCAGCGGACGGGGCCAAAACACCGGGGAGCTGTTTTTT.

This clonotype was detected only a few times. The chain carries TRBV4-3 and TRBJ1-1; 11 bases are shared with TRBD1. CDR1 and CDR2 from the germline V gene are LGHNA and YSLEER. This CDR3 has 17 amino acids. The V and J ends lost 4 bases and 2 bases, in that order; junction bases with no gene match: 9. In DNA, the CDR3 is TGCGCCAGCAGCCCCCGGACAGGGGGCGAGAGTAACACTGAAGCTTTCTTT. Translated: CASSPRTGGESNTEAFF.

The rearrangement uses TRBV10-3 and TRBJ2-5; 7 nucleotides agree with TRBD1. The CDR3 has 13 amino acids. Germline loops: CDR1 ENHRY, CDR2 SYGVKD. The V and J ends lost 6 bases and 5 bases, in that order; junction bases with no gene match: 6. CDR3 protein: CAIRDRLRETQYF. The DNA for the CDR3 is TGTGCCATCAGGGACAGGCTTAGGGAGACCCAGTACTTC.

This clonotype was seen a few times. A junction end diverges from the germline sequence, so it may reflect a read error. CDR3 in DNA: TGTGCCAGCAGTTTGACTAGCCCCAGAGAGACCCAGCACTTC. Translation: CASSLTSPRETQHF. The chain employs TRBV28 and TRBJ2-5, with 7 bases lining up with TRBD2. Germline loops: CDR1 MDHEN, CDR2 SYDVKM. The CDR3 totals 14 residues.

This clonotype has a handful of counts. The V gene is TRBV29-1, the J gene TRBJ2-1; 7 bases are shared with TRBD2. Germline V gene lookup returns CDR1 SQVTM and CDR2 ANQGSEA. The CDR3 loop spans 15 amino acids. V was pared by 0 bases and J by 5 bases, with 7 bases of the junction left unmatched. Written as DNA, the CDR3 is TGCAGCGTTGAAGAGGTTTGGGGGACTAACAATGAGCAGTTCTTC. Amino acids: CSVEEVWGTNNEQFF.

The rearrangement links TRBV20-1 to TRBJ2-7; D could derive from TRBD1 or TRBD2 (5 bases each). Trimming shortened V by 5 bases and J by 5 bases, and 16 bases separated the two germline ends. There are 13 residues in the CDR3. The germline V gene has CDR1 DFQATT and CDR2 SNEGSKA (reference sequence). CDR3 DNA sequence: TGCAGTGCTCAGGCCGGGGACGGGGACGAGCAGTACTTC. It is translated as CSAQAGDGDEQYF.

A note on this clonotype: The junction differs from germline at one of its ends, possibly a read error. This chain joins TRBV12-3 or TRBV12-4 and TRBJ2-6, with D maybe TRBD1 (6 bases). The CDR3 has 13 amino acids. The CDR3 loop reads CASSGGQWYVLTF. CDR3 in DNA: TGTGCCAGCAGCGGAGGACAGTGGTACGTCCTGACCTTC.

The V and J genes are TRBV7-9 and TRBJ1-2; D remains ambiguous. The length of the CDR3 is 14 residues. Germline V gene sequence: CDR1 SEHNR, CDR2 FQNEAQ (reference sequence). V was pared by 5 bases and J by 5 bases, with 15 bases between. DNA for the CDR3: TGTGCCAGCAGCGCAAAAGTTGGATTTTATGGCTACACCTTC. Encoded protein: CASSAKVGFYGYTF.

The chain recombines TRBV29-1 with TRBJ2-5; no clear D gene. The DNA matches TRBJ2-1 better at its end, which makes the J call doubtful. The germline CDR1 and CDR2 sequences are SQVTM and ANQGSEA. The CDR3 has 10 residues. The CDR3 spells CSVYRAEQFF. The DNA for the CDR3 is TGCAGCGTCTACCGGGCCGAGCAGTTCTTC.

A few counts support this clonotype. The V and J genes are TRBV29-1 and TRBJ1-1; 8 positions match TRBD1. The length of the CDR3 is 12 residues. V shed 2 bases, J shed 4 bases, and the junction held 0 bases outside the gene matches. CDR1 is SQVTM and CDR2 is ANQGSEA in the germline V gene. CDR3 nucleotides: TGCAGCGTTGAAACAGGGGGCACTGAAGCTTTCTTT. This encodes CSVETGGTEAFF.

There are a few counts of this clonotype. V and J are TRBV27 and TRBJ2-1; TRBD1 agrees at 8 bases. The CDR3 length is 12 residues. The ends lost 5 bases at V and 16 bases at J; junction bases unmatched: 10. Germline-derived CDR1 and CDR2 are MNHEY and SMNVEV (reference sequence). CDR3 nucleotide sequence: TGTGCCAGCAGTCGCCGGACAGGGAGTGCCTTCTTC. It is translated as CASSRRTGSAFF.

Concerning this clonotype: Sequence at one end of the junction differs from germline and may be a read error. This chain joins TRBV6-2 or TRBV6-3 and TRBJ1-1; D unclear. CDR3 size: 12 residues. Germline V CDR1 and CDR2: MNHEY, SVGEGT. The CDR3 here is CASSYSSWEAFF. As DNA, the CDR3 is TGTGCCAGCAGTTACTCGAGCTGGGAAGCCTTCTTT.

This clonotype turned up a few times. The J gene is TRBJ2-3, the V gene TRBV9, with 11 bases aligning to TRBD2. Germline V lookup: CDR1 SGDLS, CDR2 YYNGEE. The CDR3 covers 15 residues. V lost 4 bases and J lost 4; bases outside the gene matches: 5. CDR3 in amino acids: CASSLPLAGADTQYF. The DNA of the CDR3 is TGTGCCAGCAGCCTACCACTAGCGGGAGCAGATACGCAGTATTTT. Using reference TRBV9 and TRBJ2-3 for the parts outside the CDR3, the full variable domain is DSGVTQTPKHLITATGQRVTLRCSPRSGDLSVYWYQQSLDQGLQFLIQYYNGEERAKGNILERFSAQQFPDLHSELNLSSLELGDSALYFCASSLPLAGADTQYFGPGTRLTVL.

With regard to this clonotype: Relative to the germline gene, one junction end is altered; a read error may explain this. The chain joins TRBV2 to TRBJ2-2; D might be TRBD1 (6 bases). The V gene's germline CDR1 is SNHLY and CDR2 FYNNEI. The CDR3 sequence is 12 residues long. In DNA, the CDR3 is TGTGCCAGTACAGGGAACACCAGGGAGCTGTTTTTT. Residues: CASTGNTRELFF. Full variable domain (missing parts from reference TRBV2 and TRBJ2-2): EPEVTQTPSHQVTQMGQEVILRCVPISNHLYFYWYRQILGQKVEFLVSFYNNEISEKSEIFDDQFSVERPDGSNFTLKIRSTKLEDSAMYFCASTGNTRELFFGEGSRLTVL.

The chain has TRBV5-4 and TRBJ2-5, with no clear D. Trimming removed 0 bases at V and 4 bases at J, with 13 bases between. Per germline, CDR1 SGHNT and CDR2 YYREEE (reference sequence). The CDR3 totals 15 residues. In nucleotides, the CDR3 is TGTGCCAGCAGCTTGGCCGACCGCCCGGGAGAGACCCAGTACTTC. Translation gives CASSLADRPGETQYF.

A few counts support this clonotype. The J gene is TRBJ2-1, the V gene TRBV6-4, with D possibly matching TRBD2 (5 bases). The CDR3 extends over 16 amino acids. The V end was cut by 8 bases, the J end by 3 bases, with 20 bases between. Germline lookup yields CDR1 MRHNA and CDR2 SNTAGT. CDR3 sequence reads: CASQVGPGRDYNEQFF. The DNA for the CDR3 is TGTGCCAGCCAGGTGGGCCCAGGACGGGACTACAATGAGCAGTTCTTC.

In this sample, this clonotype turned up a few times. This chain uses TRBV7-2 with TRBJ1-1; 7 bases are a match to TRBD1. This CDR3 contains 15 residues. Germline assignment: CDR1 SGHTA and CDR2 FQGNSA. Germline trimming cut 5 bases from V and 1 base from J; bases unmatched to any gene: 7. CDR3 bases: TGTGCCAGCAGCCCTCGGACAGGTCGGAACACTGAAGCTTTCTTT. Its protein product is CASSPRTGRNTEAFF. Full variable domain (remainder filled in from reference TRBV7-2 and TRBJ1-1): GAGVSQSPSNKVTEKGKDVELRCDPISGHTALYWYRQSLGQGLEFLIYFQGNSAPDKSGLPSDRFSAERTGGSVSTLTIQRTQQEDSAVYLCASSPRTGRNTEAFFGQGTRLTVV.

A single count supports this clonotype. The chain is built from TRBV20-1 and TRBJ2-5; D uncertain. Judging by the DNA end, TRBJ2-7 fits better; the J call may be wrong. Germline V gene data show CDR1 as DFQATT and CDR2 as SNEGSKA (reference sequence). This CDR3 has 13 amino acids. The CDR3 coding sequence is TGCAGTGCTAGATTGGTAGCCTCCTACGAGCAGTACTTC. Translation: CSARLVASYEQYF.